These 5 T cell receptor beta chains came from one sample sequenced in a study of blood T cell repertoires in COVID-19. Clones were read by immunoSEQ multiplex PCR, and TCRdb kept only the in-frame ones, dropping some. This repertoire shows about 54,000 clones, 75% to 85% found once; its top ten account for approximately 5.7%. The specimen sequenced was peripheral blood. The receptors were gathered from a woman aged 55 to 70 with acute or convalescent COVID-19.

The J gene is TRBJ2-7, the V gene TRBV30, with D possibly being TRBD1 (6 bases). The CDR3 length is 12 residues. Trimming stripped 0 bases from V and 3 bases from J, with 6 bases between. Germline lookup yields CDR1 GTSNPN and CDR2 SVGIG (reference sequence). The CDR3 DNA is TGTGCCTGGAGTGTACAGGGCTACGAGCAGTACTTC. Amino acid sequence: CAWSVQGYEQYF.

The rearrangement uses TRBV28 and TRBJ1-2; weak D call: TRBD1 (5 bases). The CDR3 length is 12 residues. Germline V gene data show CDR1 as MDHEN and CDR2 as SYDVKM. The V end lost 3 bases, the J end lost 6 bases, and 8 bases lay between the germline ends. CDR3 in amino acids: CASSFGGDGYTF. CDR3 DNA sequence: TGTGCCAGCAGTTTTGGGGGGGATGGCTACACCTTC.

The chain couples TRBV18 to TRBJ1-5; TRBD1 matches 7 bases. This CDR3 region has 14 residues. V gave up 6 bases and J gave up 6 bases; unmatched junction bases: 8. The germline CDR1 and CDR2 sequences are KGHSH and LQKENI. Here the CDR3 reads CASSNTGESQPQHF. DNA of the CDR3: TGTGCCAGCTCTAATACAGGGGAAAGTCAGCCCCAGCATTTT.

The CDR3 DNA reads as TGTGCCAGCAGCCTAGGGGAAGGGGCAACTAATGAAAAACTGTTTTTT. It yields the protein CASSLGEGATNEKLFF. The genes are TRBV3-1 (or the pseudogene TRBV3-2) and TRBJ1-4, with D perhaps TRBD1 (5 bases). The germline V and J ends were trimmed by 4 bases and 0 bases, with 12 bases remaining between them. From germline, CDR1 is LGHDT and CDR2 YNNKEL (reference sequence). The CDR3 extends over 16 amino acids.

This clone showed up just once. The V and J genes are TRBV24-1 and TRBJ2-7, with D possibly matching TRBD1 (5 bases). Germline CDR1 and CDR2: KGHDR and SFDVKD. Trimming pared 4 bases from V and 5 bases from J, leaving 17 bases between. There are 15 residues in the CDR3. The CDR3 nucleotides read TGTGCCACCAGTGAGATGGGGCAGGCTACCGACGAGCAGTACTTC. Translated, it gives CATSEMGQATDEQYF.